Presented here are 4 T cell receptor beta chains from one specimen sequenced in a study of T-cell reconstitution after alpha-beta-depleted transplantation in children. Unique molecular identifiers tagged the TCRbeta library. TCRdb re-called the PCR reads through MiXCR, storing one row per CDR3 protein. This sample carries roughly 300,000 distinct CDR3 sequences, 10% of them seen once, and the ten largest clones take 2% to 2.5%. Source: PBMCs from the stem cell graft donor, taken from the stem cell graft. The origin of the receptors is a human donor who donated a stem cell graft to a child with acute lymphoblastic leukemia.

This clonotype was seen a handful of times. The gene calls are TRBV7-9 and TRBJ1-1; no clear D gene. Germline V gene data show CDR1 as SEHNR and CDR2 as FQNEAQ (reference sequence). Trimming took off 5 bases at V and 4 bases at J, with 14 bases between the two ends. The CDR3 has 14 amino acids. Here the CDR3 DNA reads TGTGCCAGCAGCCAAGACGGGTTGGGCACTGAAGCTTTCTTT. Protein product: CASSQDGLGTEAFF.

This clonotype was picked up a small number of times. The chain is built from TRBV3-1 and TRBJ2-2, with 7 bases identical to TRBD1. CDR3 length: 14 residues. Germline CDR1 and CDR2: LGHDT and YNNKEL (reference sequence). V was clipped by 5 bases and J by 7 bases; unmatched bases: 7. For the CDR3, the DNA is TGTGCCAGCAGCGAGACAGGGCCTGGCGGGGAGCTGTTTTTT. Amino acids: CASSETGPGGELFF.

There are many counts of this clonotype. The rearrangement links TRBV29-1 to TRBJ2-7, with D unresolved. Trimming cost V 4 bases and J 6 bases, with 19 bases left between them. This CDR3 is 14 amino acids long. CDR1 and CDR2 (germline): SQVTM, ANQGSEA. CDR3 sequence: CSVGFGFSAFEQYF. CDR3 nucleotide sequence: TGCAGCGTTGGATTCGGGTTTTCGGCCTTCGAGCAGTACTTC.

This clonotype has only a few counts. The J gene is TRBJ2-1, the V gene TRBV20-1; the match to TRBD2 covers 8 bases. The germline gives CDR1 DFQATT, CDR2 SNEGSKA (reference sequence). The CDR3 loop spans 16 amino acids. Unmatched junction bases numbered 10, after V lost 2 bases and J lost 4 bases. In DNA form, the CDR3 reads TGCAGTGCTAGACCCCTTACTAGCGGCCTATACAATGAGCAGTTCTTC. It is translated as CSARPLTSGLYNEQFF.